The text below deals with one T cell receptor (beta chain). It was autoimmune disease history or systemic immunosuppression that excluded patients. The record originates from a study of OX40 agonist ivuxolimab in advanced cancers. Produced via immunoSEQ multiplex PCR; TCRdb's table is partial and in-frame only. The table shows tens of thousands of clones, with roughly 84% occurring only once. The germline gives CDR1 MDHEN, CDR2 SYDVKM. The CDR3 loop spans 14 amino acids. Trimming pared 5 bases from V and 1 base from J, leaving 11 bases between. This TCR was recovered from an adult with an advanced solid tumor such as melanoma, head and neck, liver or kidney cancer. The rearrangement uses TRBV28 and TRBJ1-1; no clear D. The sequenced sample was CD4+ or CD8+ T cells sorted from blood, obtained in a trial of the OX40 agonist ivuxolimab. CDR3 in amino acids: CASSHDPGNTEAFF. The CDR3 DNA reads TGTGCCAGCAGTCACGATCCGGGGAACACTGAAGCTTTCTTT. Together with reference TRBV28 and TRBJ1-1, the CDR3 gives the full variable domain: DVKVTQSSRYLVKRTGEKVFLECVQDMDHENMFWYRQDPGLGLRLIYFSYDVKMKEKGDIPEGYSVSREKKERFSLILESASTNQTSMYLCASSHDPGNTEAFFGQGTRLTVV.